The 28 T cell receptor beta chains below all came from one sample that was sequenced in a study of blood T cell repertoires in COVID-19. TCRdb's table, derived via immunoSEQ multiplex PCR, lists solely in-frame clones and lacks some. The sample lists about 39,000 clones, 75% to 85% seen once, with 9.9% in the top ten. Material: peripheral blood. The receptor set was obtained from a human donor in a cohort sampled during active COVID-19.

The chain couples TRBV7-2 to TRBJ1-2; TRBD1 agrees at 10 bases. This CDR3 has 15 residues. Unmatched junction bases numbered 7, after V lost 1 base and J lost 8 bases. Germline V gives CDR1 SGHTA, CDR2 FQGNSA. The CDR3 region is CASSLGGTGEYGYTF. The CDR3 DNA reads as TGTGCCAGCAGCTTAGGCGGGACAGGGGAATACGGCTACACCTTC.

CDR3 bases: TGTGCCAGCAGTTTAGACGGAGATAATTCACCCCTCCACTTT. It yields the protein CASSLDGDNSPLHF. V usage is TRBV6-5 and J usage is TRBJ1-6, with D hard to call. The CDR3 loop spans 14 amino acids. Trimming pared 4 bases from V and 5 bases from J, leaving 9 bases between. CDR1 and CDR2 from the germline V gene are MNHEY and SVGAGI.

The rearrangement links TRBV2 to TRBJ1-1; a weak D match, TRBD1 (6 bases). The CDR3 length is 13 residues. Germline assignment: CDR1 SNHLY and CDR2 FYNNEI. Trimming took 8 bases from V and 1 from J, leaving 11 bases between them. The CDR3 here is CASYGQTNTEAFF. The CDR3 DNA sequence: TGTGCCAGCTACGGACAGACGAACACTGAAGCTTTCTTT.

V and J are TRBV27 and TRBJ2-5; 10 bases line up with TRBD2. Germline assignment: CDR1 MNHEY and CDR2 SMNVEV (reference sequence). J lost 4 bases, V lost 2 bases, and 16 bases had no gene match. This CDR3 comprises 19 residues. The CDR3 loop reads CASSLGRVGASGSRETQYF. The DNA for the CDR3 is TGTGCCAGCAGTTTAGGACGGGTGGGGGCTAGCGGGAGTAGAGAGACCCAGTACTTC.

The V gene is TRBV6-5, the J gene TRBJ1-5, with D possibly being TRBD1 (6 bases). The ends were cut back, 4 bases at V and 8 bases at J, with 12 bases in the middle. CDR3 length equals 13 residues. In germline, CDR1 is MNHEY, CDR2 SVGAGI. The CDR3 nucleotides read TGTGCCAGCAGTTTCCGACAGGCGGAGCCCCAGCATTTT. As protein: CASSFRQAEPQHF.

This clone was observed once. The chain employs TRBV5-1 and TRBJ2-7; TRBD1 might be the D (5 bases). The CDR3 is 14 residues long. V gave up 4 bases and J gave up 5 bases, with 16 bases separating them. Germline values: CDR1 SGHRS, CDR2 YFSETQ. The CDR3: CASSNSAGNNEQYF. The CDR3 DNA reads TGCGCCAGCAGCAACTCAGCAGGGAACAACGAGCAGTACTTC.

This clone occurred once. This chain connects TRBV3-1 (or the pseudogene TRBV3-2) to TRBJ1-1; no clear D. Per the germline V gene, CDR1 is LGHDT and CDR2 is YNNKEL (reference sequence). With 0 bases removed from V and 3 bases from J, the gap between germline ends came to 5 bases. The CDR3 is 13 residues long. Here the CDR3 DNA reads TGTGCCAGCAGCCAAGATTATGACACTGAAGCTTTCTTT. Translated, it gives CASSQDYDTEAFF.

V is TRBV19 and J is TRBJ2-7; TRBD1 aligns across 9 bases. J gave up 4 bases and V 5 bases, and 9 bases lay outside the gene matches. Germline V lookup: CDR1 LNHDA, CDR2 SQIVND (reference sequence). The CDR3 is 15 residues long. CDR3 bases: TGTGCCAGTAGTTTGGTACAGGGGGCTTTTTACGAGCAGTACTTC. This encodes CASSLVQGAFYEQYF.

The chain is built from TRBV18 and TRBJ1-5, with 7 bases aligning to TRBD1. J lost 0 bases, V lost 5 bases, and 7 bases had no gene match. The CDR3 runs 16 residues. Germline V gives CDR1 KGHSH, CDR2 LQKENI. CDR3 DNA: TGTGCCAGCTCATCTCAGGGGGAGGATAGCAATCAGCCCCAGCATTTT. This codes for CASSSQGEDSNQPQHF. The variable domain in full, with the rest retrieved from reference TRBV18 and TRBJ1-5, is NAGVMQNPRHLVRRRGQEARLRCSPMKGHSHVYWYRQLPEEGLKFMVYLQKENIIDESGMPKERFSAEFPKEGPSILRIQQVVRGDSAAYFCASSSQGEDSNQPQHFGDGTRLSIL.

This chain links TRBV2 with TRBJ2-1; TRBD2 matches 7 bases. The V gene's germline CDR1 is SNHLY and CDR2 FYNNEI. The CDR3 spans 14 residues. V was pared by 2 bases and J by 7 bases, with 5 bases of the junction left unmatched. This CDR3 reads CASSERRERNEQFF. The CDR3 DNA follows: TGTGCCAGCAGTGAACGGCGGGAGAGAAATGAGCAGTTCTTC.

CDR3 nucleotide sequence: TGCGCCAGCAGCCAAGTTGAGAGGACAGCCTCGAACACCGGGGAGCTGTTTTTT. This codes for CASSQVERTASNTGELFF. The J gene is TRBJ2-2, the V gene TRBV4-1; D is possibly TRBD1 (6 bases). The germline V gene encodes CDR1 MGHRA and CDR2 YSYEKL. Trimming stripped 1 base from V and 0 bases from J, with 15 bases between. This CDR3 spans 18 amino acids.

V and J are TRBV25-1 and TRBJ2-2, with a tentative D call TRBD2 (6 bases). Trimming pared 3 bases from V and 3 bases from J, leaving 14 bases between. The CDR3 consists of 16 residues. CDR1 and CDR2 from the germline V gene are MGHDK and SYGVNS. CDR3 amino acids: CASSDLGGSDTGELFF. In nucleotides, the CDR3 is TGTGCCAGCAGTGATCTGGGGGGTAGTGACACCGGGGAGCTGTTTTTT.

This rearrangement joins TRBV10-3 to TRBJ1-1, with 7 positions matching TRBD1. Germline V gene sequence: CDR1 ENHRY, CDR2 SYGVKD. The CDR3 length is 15 residues. Trimming took 3 bases from V and 1 from J; bases not matched to a gene: 5. CDR3: CAISDPGTENTEAFF. In nucleotides, the CDR3 is TGTGCCATCAGTGACCCAGGGACAGAGAACACTGAAGCTTTCTTT.

The chain employs TRBV15 and TRBJ1-1, with 11 bases lining up with TRBD1. This CDR3 comprises 16 residues. V lost 4 bases to trimming and J lost 5 bases; unmatched junction nucleotides: 9. Germline-derived CDR1 and CDR2 are LNHNV and YYDKDF (reference sequence). CDR3 amino acids: CATSKGQGGIGTEAFF. DNA for the CDR3: TGTGCCACCAGCAAGGGACAGGGGGGGATCGGGACTGAAGCTTTCTTT.

The chain links TRBV5-1 to TRBJ2-5, with a weak D call TRBD2 (6 bases). CDR3 size: 15 residues. Between the trimmed V and J ends, which lost 0 bases and 5 bases, there was a span of 14 bases. Germline CDR1 is SGHRS and CDR2 is YFSETQ. CDR3 amino acids: CASSLGRQAGETQYF. The CDR3 DNA is TGCGCCAGCAGCTTGGGGCGGCAGGCGGGGGAGACCCAGTACTTC.

Only one count was recorded for this clone. V is TRBV5-1 and J is TRBJ2-3, with 11 bases aligning to TRBD1. The V and J ends lost 4 bases and 8 bases, in that order; junction bases with no gene match: 12. The CDR3 consists of 16 residues. Germline V gives CDR1 SGHRS, CDR2 YFSETQ. CDR3: CASSPAGQGARSTQYF. The CDR3 DNA sequence: TGCGCCAGCAGCCCAGCCGGACAGGGGGCGCGGAGTACGCAGTATTTT.

V usage is TRBV7-9 and J usage is TRBJ1-3; D not certain. The germline CDR1 and CDR2 sequences are SEHNR and FQNEAQ (reference sequence). There are 13 residues in the CDR3. V was pared by 5 bases and J by 4 bases, with 9 bases between. CDR3 loop: CASSTSGGNTIYF. The CDR3 coding sequence is TGTGCCAGCAGCACGAGCGGGGGAAACACCATATATTTT.

This clone was observed once. V usage is TRBV13 and J usage is TRBJ2-1; TRBD2 is a possible D gene (6 bases). CDR1 PRHDT and CDR2 FYEKMQ come from the germline V gene (reference sequence). V dropped 5 bases and J dropped 1 base, with 15 bases sitting between them. The CDR3 is made up of 16 amino acids. The CDR3 here is CASSPGPGRSYNEQFF. The CDR3 nucleotides read TGTGCCAGCAGCCCCGGACCGGGGAGGTCCTACAATGAGCAGTTCTTC.

CDR3 bases: TGTGCCAGCAGATCTGGACAGATGAACACTGAAGCTTTCTTT. Its translation is CASRSGQMNTEAFF. The chain recombines TRBV28 with TRBJ1-1; possibly TRBD1 for D (6 bases). The ends were cut back, 6 bases at V and 0 bases at J, with 11 bases in the middle. CDR1 and CDR2 (germline): MDHEN, SYDVKM. CDR3 length: 14 amino acids.

This clone showed up just once. This sequence joins TRBV19 and TRBJ1-5; 7 bases line up with TRBD1. The CDR3 contains 13 residues. V shed 6 bases, J shed 7 bases, and the junction held 6 bases outside the gene matches. Germline V gene sequence: CDR1 LNHDA, CDR2 SQIVND (reference sequence). The CDR3 region has the DNA TGTGCCAGTAGGTTGACAGGGAGCCAGCCCCAGCATTTT. This translates into CASRLTGSQPQHF.

This clone was found once. A read error may produce the germline difference seen at one junction end. The chain recombines TRBV7-7 with TRBJ2-1, with a weak D call TRBD1 (5 bases). CDR3 length: 14 residues. Looked up from germline, CDR1 is SSHAT and CDR2 is FNYEAQ (reference sequence). In DNA form, the CDR3 reads TGTGCTAGCAGCTTATCCGACAGAGACGGGGAGCAGTTCTTC. It specifies CASSLSDRDGEQFF.

This clone came up once. This sequence joins TRBV19 and TRBJ1-1; TRBD1 might be the D (5 bases). V was trimmed by 5 bases and J by 5 bases, leaving 18 bases between them. Germline V gene data show CDR1 as LNHDA and CDR2 as SQIVND (reference sequence). CDR3 length: 15 amino acids. The CDR3 DNA sequence: TGTGCCAGTAGTGGGGGGGGGACCCTGCGGACTGAAGCTTTCTTT. It yields the protein CASSGGGTLRTEAFF.

This chain joins TRBV6-1 and TRBJ1-6, with 8 bases lining up with TRBD1. CDR1 and CDR2 from the germline V gene are MNHNS and SASEGT. V lost 1 base and J lost 11; bases outside the gene matches: 4. The CDR3 loop spans 14 amino acids. Here the CDR3 reads CASSEGTGTTPLHF. CDR3 bases: TGTGCCAGCAGTGAAGGGACAGGGACGACACCCCTCCACTTT.

The chain joins TRBV29-1 to TRBJ1-1; a weak D match, TRBD1 (6 bases). The CDR3 is made up of 14 amino acids. Germline values: CDR1 SQVTM, CDR2 ANQGSEA. Trimming shortened V by 6 bases and J by 2 bases, and 16 bases separated the two germline ends. The CDR3 coding sequence is TGCAGCGTCACCTCCGGGACAAGAAACACTGAAGCTTTCTTT. Amino acids: CSVTSGTRNTEAFF. Looking up the rest from reference TRBV29-1 and TRBJ1-1 gives the full variable domain: SAVISQKPSRDICQRGTSLTIQCQVDSQVTMMFWYRQQPGQSLTLIATANQGSEATYESGFVIDKFPISRPNLTFSTLTVSNMSPEDSSIYLCSVTSGTRNTEAFFGQGTRLTVV.

The chain has TRBV12-3 or TRBV12-4 and TRBJ2-4; D unclear. The V end lost 1 base, the J end lost 13 bases, and 14 bases lay between the germline ends. There are 13 residues in the CDR3. This CDR3 is CASSLGADPTQYF. The CDR3 bases are TGTGCCAGCAGTTTAGGGGCCGATCCTACCCAGTACTTC.

The gene calls are TRBV15 and TRBJ2-1; possible D gene TRBD1, 6 bases. The CDR3 runs to 13 residues. V was cut by 0 bases and J by 15 bases, with 15 bases left in between. Germline V gene data show CDR1 as LNHNV and CDR2 as YYDKDF (reference sequence). The DNA of the CDR3 is TGTGCCACCAGCAGAGATACCTTACAGGGAAGGTTCTTC. This sequence encodes CATSRDTLQGRFF.

By sample fraction, this clone is medium-sized. V is TRBV4-3 and J is TRBJ2-5; D is unclear. This CDR3 spans 15 amino acids. The germline gives CDR1 LGHNA, CDR2 YSLEER. V lost 0 bases, J lost 5 bases, and 13 bases lay in between. CDR3 nucleotide sequence: TGCGCCAGCAGCCAAGAAGATCGCGACACGGAGACCCAGTACTTC. This gives the protein CASSQEDRDTETQYF.

V and J are TRBV9 and TRBJ2-1, with D possibly matching TRBD2 (6 bases). Germline assignment: CDR1 SGDLS and CDR2 YYNGEE. Between the trimmed V and J ends, which lost 1 base and 0 bases, there was a span of 11 bases. The CDR3 covers 16 residues. The CDR3 coding sequence is TGTGCCAGCAGCGTAACAGGAGGGAGCTCCTACAATGAGCAGTTCTTC. Its translation is CASSVTGGSSYNEQFF. Drawing the rest from reference TRBV9 and TRBJ2-1, the complete variable domain is DSGVTQTPKHLITATGQRVTLRCSPRSGDLSVYWYQQSLDQGLQFLIQYYNGEERAKGNILERFSAQQFPDLHSELNLSSLELGDSALYFCASSVTGGSSYNEQFFGPGTRLTVL.